One sample yielded the 24 T cell receptor beta chains listed below, sequenced in a study of monozygotic twins with inflammatory bowel disease. TCRdb reprocessed the 5' RACE reads and stores each CDR3 protein as one record, lacking DNA. The table counts nearly 450,000 distinct CDR3 sequences; 2% to 3% lies in the top ten. Material: blood. These receptors all stem from a human donor with ulcerative colitis or Crohn's disease, or a healthy co-twin of an affected twin (not recorded which).

The gene calls are TRBV5-1 and TRBJ1-6. The CDR3 covers 17 residues. Per the germline V gene, CDR1 is SGHRS and CDR2 is YFSETQ. The CDR3 sequence: CASSLTGSVSYNSPLHF.

V is TRBV11-1 and J is TRBJ1-5. Germline assignment: CDR1 SGHAT and CDR2 FQDESV (reference sequence). This CDR3 spans 19 amino acids. CDR3: CASSNPRATPGPPEQPQHF.

This sequence joins TRBV28 and TRBJ2-2; lacking DNA, the TRBD2 call made by TCRdb goes unchecked. Germline lookup yields CDR1 MDHEN and CDR2 SYDVKM. This CDR3 has 15 amino acids. CDR3 sequence reads: CASSSRVLGTGELFF. Together with reference TRBV28 and TRBJ2-2, the CDR3 gives the full variable domain: DVKVTQSSRYLVKRTGEKVFLECVQDMDHENMFWYRQDPGLGLRLIYFSYDVKMKEKGDIPEGYSVSREKKERFSLILESASTNQTSMYLCASSSRVLGTGELFFGEGSRLTVL.

The V gene is TRBV4-2, the J gene TRBJ1-6; TCRdb indicates TRBD1, and absent DNA this call remains unverified. CDR1 and CDR2 from the germline V gene are LGHNA and YNFKEQ. The CDR3 is made up of 15 amino acids. The CDR3 sequence: CASSEPGRSDSPLHF.

CDR3: CASSSGQTSYNEQFF. The chain carries TRBV5-1 and TRBJ2-1; TCRdb outputs TRBD1, but without DNA this stays unchecked. The CDR3 totals 15 residues. Germline V gives CDR1 SGHRS, CDR2 YFSETQ.

The chain is built from TRBV7-6 and TRBJ2-5. The germline V gene encodes CDR1 SGHVS and CDR2 FNYEAQ. The CDR3 sequence is 13 residues long. CDR3 protein: CASSLEPQETQYF.

The rearrangement joins TRBV29-1 to TRBJ2-5; with no DNA, the TCRdb D assignment of TRBD2 cannot be verified. The length of the CDR3 is 13 residues. The germline V gene encodes CDR1 SQVTM and CDR2 ANQGSEA. The CDR3 is CSGERSPQETQYF.

This CDR3 reads CATAHGSYEQYF. The J gene is TRBJ2-7, the V gene TRBV11-2; the D call of TRBD1 rests on TCRdb alone, since no DNA is present to check it. The CDR3 sequence is 12 residues long. CDR1 SGHAT and CDR2 FQNNGV come from the germline V gene.

The chain couples TRBV18 to TRBJ2-5. CDR1 and CDR2 (germline): KGHSH, LQKENI. This CDR3 has 13 residues. The CDR3 here is CASSPGRQETQYF. The full variable domain, rest sourced from reference TRBV18 and TRBJ2-5, is NAGVMQNPRHLVRRRGQEARLRCSPMKGHSHVYWYRQLPEEGLKFMVYLQKENIIDESGMPKERFSAEFPKEGPSILRIQQVVRGDSAAYFCASSPGRQETQYFGPGTRLLVL.

The rearrangement uses TRBV5-8 and TRBJ2-7; TCRdb proposes TRBD2, but this gene call is untestable without DNA. CDR3 length: 15 residues. CDR1 SGHTS and CDR2 YDEGEE come from the germline V gene. CDR3 loop: CASSPTGTLPYEQYF.

CDR3 protein: CSASDPSSAEAFF. This chain connects TRBV20-1 to TRBJ1-1. CDR3 size: 13 residues. The germline CDR1 and CDR2 sequences are DFQATT and SNEGSKA (reference sequence).

This chain connects TRBV18 to TRBJ1-2; TCRdb selects TRBD1, and the lack of DNA leaves this call unchecked. CDR1 is KGHSH, CDR2 LQKENI, per germline. The CDR3 contains 14 residues. The CDR3 reads CASSPPTTLRSYTF.

The chain is built from TRBV9 and TRBJ2-3; TCRdb selects TRBD1, and the lack of DNA leaves this call unchecked. The CDR3 is 15 amino acids. CDR1 and CDR2 (germline): SGDLS, YYNGEE. CDR3 protein: CASSLGLLQGDTQYF. The full variable domain, its missing parts supplied by reference TRBV9 and TRBJ2-3, is DSGVTQTPKHLITATGQRVTLRCSPRSGDLSVYWYQQSLDQGLQFLIQYYNGEERAKGNILERFSAQQFPDLHSELNLSSLELGDSALYFCASSLGLLQGDTQYFGPGTRLTVL.

The V call is TRBV4-1, the J call TRBJ1-5. Germline V gene lookup returns CDR1 MGHRA and CDR2 YSYEKL. The CDR3 covers 19 residues. CDR3 region: CASSLAPQDWGRVNQPQHF.

V and J are TRBV9 and TRBJ2-3; TCRdb's D call, TRBD1, is unchecked because there is no DNA. Germline CDR1 SGDLS, CDR2 YYNGEE. This CDR3 has 17 amino acids. The chain's CDR3 is CASSANLRGGERDTQYF.

The chain joins TRBV12-3 or TRBV12-4 to TRBJ1-1. The CDR3 contains 14 residues. CDR3 sequence reads: CASSYRTKGLEAFF.

The rearrangement uses TRBV5-1 and TRBJ2-7; the D call of TRBD1 rests on TCRdb alone, since no DNA is present to check it. The germline CDR1 and CDR2 sequences are SGHRS and YFSETQ. The CDR3 covers 18 residues. CDR3 loop: CASSLWGNTGTSAYEQYF.

The chain uses TRBV14 and TRBJ2-7; TCRdb proposes TRBD2, but this gene call is untestable without DNA. This CDR3 has 14 amino acids. CDR1 and CDR2 from the germline V gene are SGHDN and FVKESK. CDR3 loop: CASSQAGRWSEQYF.

The chain combines TRBV5-1 with TRBJ2-7; without DNA, the TCRdb call of TRBD2 cannot be checked. The CDR3 sequence is 14 residues long. The germline gives CDR1 SGHRS, CDR2 YFSETQ. CDR3 region: CASSSTSGVGEQYF.

The rearrangement joins TRBV3-1 to TRBJ1-5. The CDR3 covers 14 residues. CDR1 is LGHDT and CDR2 is YNNKEL in the germline V gene (reference sequence). CDR3 in amino acids: CASSRTPGLQPQHF.

The V call is TRBV28, the J call TRBJ1-4; lacking DNA, the TRBD1 call made by TCRdb goes unchecked. There are 15 residues in the CDR3. Germline V gives CDR1 MDHEN, CDR2 SYDVKM. The CDR3 protein is CAIQLRQGNSEKLFF. Complete variable domain (other parts from reference TRBV28 and TRBJ1-4): DVKVTQSSRYLVKRTGEKVFLECVQDMDHENMFWYRQDPGLGLRLIYFSYDVKMKEKGDIPEGYSVSREKKERFSLILESASTNQTSMYLCAIQLRQGNSEKLFFGSGTQLSVL.

The chain joins TRBV18 to TRBJ2-7; TCRdb lists TRBD1, though no DNA is available to test this call. The CDR3 spans 14 residues. CDR1 KGHSH and CDR2 LQKENI come from the germline V gene. CDR3 residues: CASSPMGQGYEQYF.

J is TRBJ1-5 and V is TRBV20-1. This CDR3 spans 16 amino acids. The germline V gene encodes CDR1 DFQATT and CDR2 SNEGSKA (reference sequence). CDR3 sequence: CSARDIGGNSNQPQHF.

This chain connects TRBV18 to TRBJ2-7; TCRdb's D gene call, TRBD1, goes unchecked for lack of DNA. This CDR3 has 15 residues. Germline CDR1 and CDR2: KGHSH and LQKENI. The CDR3 loop reads CASSPPVRGPYEQYF.